The sequence of this TCR beta chain was determined in a study of T cell repertoires in ileal Crohn's disease. Study-level results: Clonal expansions were more frequent in active smokers than non-smokers at surgery.

Comments on this clone: The antigen remains undetermined. Other DNA sequences of this sample code for an identical CDR3.

Time point: neoterminal ileum biopsy at postoperative endoscopy, about 6 months after surgery. Profiling relied on immunoSEQ multiplex PCR, and the TCRdb table lists in-frame clones only, not all of them. The repertoire holds some 15,000 clones, with around 80% as singletons. V gave up 4 bases and J gave up 2 bases, with 14 bases separating them. This CDR3 comprises 15 residues. Germline V gene data show CDR1 as MDHEN and CDR2 as SYDVKM. This receptor was identified in an adult with Crohn's disease. The chain employs TRBV28 and TRBJ1-2; weak D call: TRBD1 (6 bases). Sample: ileal tissue. The CDR3 protein is CASSSFGGANYGYTF. The CDR3 coding sequence is TGTGCCAGCAGTTCTTTTGGGGGCGCAAACTATGGCTACACCTTC.